What follows are 21 T cell receptor beta chains derived from one specimen sequenced in a study of T cells in Graves' hyperthyroidism and ophthalmopathy (dated by TCRdb to between 2017 and 2020). The library was made by multiplex PCR. Sequenced on an Illumina HiSeq 2000. TCR beta CDR3 regions were amplified from RNA transcripts. A first-round RT-PCR of the TCR CDR3 used the HTBI primer set with the Qiagen OneStep RT-PCR kit. The public reads were run again by TCRdb, first through fastp at Q25 and then through MiXCR, and only productive beta chains were kept. Rows are unified per CDR3 protein, each entry keeping the most common DNA and genes. The sample data list 600,000 or so distinct CDR3 sequences, and under 20% of these were observed just once. Of the sample, approximately 3.8% is held by the ten largest clones. Sequencing used blood. All receptors come from a woman aged 25-40 years with Graves' hyperthyroidism.

The chain links TRBV28 to TRBJ1-4; D is undetermined. V gave up 7 bases and J gave up 0 bases, with 3 bases separating them. Germline-derived CDR1 and CDR2 are MDHEN and SYDVKM. The CDR3 sequence is 12 residues long. CDR3 protein: CASTATNEKLFF. The CDR3 coding sequence is TGTGCCAGCACGGCAACTAATGAAAAACTGTTTTTT.

The chain couples TRBV28 to TRBJ1-6, with 7 bases matching TRBD1. The V segment lost 6 bases and the J segment 6 bases; nucleotides outside the gene matches: 11. This CDR3 contains 16 residues. Germline lookup yields CDR1 MDHEN and CDR2 SYDVKM. The CDR3 here is CASRPVQGLANSPLHF. The DNA for the CDR3 is TGTGCCAGCAGGCCCGTACAGGGGTTAGCTAATTCACCCCTCCACTTT.

V is TRBV19 and J is TRBJ1-1; perhaps TRBD1 as D (6 bases). The CDR3 totals 14 residues. V lost 3 bases to trimming and J lost 8 bases, with 16 bases between them. The germline V gene has CDR1 LNHDA and CDR2 SQIVND (reference sequence). The CDR3 sequence is CASSMDTLGTEAFF. The CDR3 region has the DNA TGTGCCAGTAGTATGGACACTCTTGGGACAGAAGCTTTCTTT.

Details on this clonotype: This may be a read error, as it is one base from a much larger clone. The J gene is TRBJ1-2, the V gene TRBV5-1, with unresolved D. The CDR3 is made up of 15 amino acids. Germline V gene lookup returns CDR1 SGHRS and CDR2 YFSETQ. CDR3: CASSLAGNVQTSYAF. As DNA, the CDR3 is TGCGCCAGCAGCTTGGCCGGGAACGTTCAGACGAGCTACGCCTTC. The entire variable domain, with the rest obtained from reference TRBV5-1 and TRBJ1-2, is as follows: KAGVTQTPRYLIKTRGQQVTLSCSPISGHRSVSWYQQTPGQGLQFLFEYFSETQRNKGNFPGRFSGRQFSNSRSEMNVSTLELGDSALYLCASSLAGNVQTSYAFGSGTRLTVV.

This clonotype was observed a handful of times. The CDR3 DNA reads TGTGCCAGCAGCCAAAACCCCGGACTAGCGGGAGGCAATGAGCAGTTCTTC. Translated: CASSQNPGLAGGNEQFF. The rearrangement joins TRBV3-2 to TRBJ2-1; no check of the table's D call, TRBD2, against the DNA was made. TRBV3-2 is tagged as a pseudogene. The CDR3 loop spans 17 amino acids.

A single count supports this clonotype. A much larger clone is a single base away; this may be a read error. This rearrangement joins TRBV30 to TRBJ2-7; a weak D match, TRBD1 (5 bases). The germline gives CDR1 GTSNPN, CDR2 SVGIG (reference sequence). V lost 5 bases to trimming and J lost 1 base, with 12 bases between them. The length of the CDR3 is 13 residues. CDR3 in amino acids: CAWGAPASYEQYF. The CDR3 nucleotides read TGTGCCTGGGGGGCACCCGCATCCTACGAGCAGTACTTC.

This clonotype was detected a few times. V usage is TRBV5-1 and J usage is TRBJ2-1; D possibly matches TRBD1 or TRBD2 (7 bases each). V lost 6 bases and J lost 15, with 19 bases in between. The CDR3 totals 12 residues. Germline V gene lookup returns CDR1 SGHRS and CDR2 YFSETQ. The CDR3 DNA sequence: TGCGCCAGCACCTCAGGGGGGACTAACAGGTTCTTC. Its translation: CASTSGGTNRFF.

The chain recombines TRBV9 with TRBJ2-1; 7 nucleotides align to TRBD1. The germline gives CDR1 SGDLS, CDR2 YYNGEE. The junction had 16 bases not matched to a gene; V was cut back by 4 bases and J by 0 bases. CDR3 length: 19 amino acids. CDR3: CASSTNLKTGQHSYNEQFF. The CDR3 DNA follows: TGTGCCAGCAGCACAAACCTTAAAACGGGACAGCACTCCTACAATGAGCAGTTCTTC.

This clonotype came up a few times. The chain recombines TRBV19 with TRBJ1-5, with TRBD1 identical over 8 bases. Germline V gene data show CDR1 as LNHDA and CDR2 as SQIVND (reference sequence). Trimming at V came to 8 bases and at J to 0 bases, leaving 12 bases not matched to a gene. The CDR3 sequence is 17 residues long. Here the CDR3 DNA reads TGTGCCAGTCGCCTCAGGGGGCTGGGTCCTAGCAATCAGCCCCAGCATTTT. This gives the protein CASRLRGLGPSNQPQHF.

The chain has TRBV30 and TRBJ1-4; D ambiguous. Trimming took off 3 bases at V and 2 bases at J, with 16 bases between the two ends. The CDR3 spans 16 residues. The V gene's germline CDR1 is GTSNPN and CDR2 SVGIG (reference sequence). The CDR3 is CAWSAGPQRTNEKLFF. CDR3 DNA sequence: TGTGCCTGGAGCGCCGGACCCCAGCGCACTAATGAAAAACTGTTTTTT.

This clonotype has at least ten counts. The rearrangement uses TRBV6-2 or TRBV6-3 and TRBJ2-1, with a tentative D call TRBD2 (5 bases). Trimming left V 0 bases short and J 10 bases short, with 13 bases between. CDR1 MNHEY and CDR2 SVGEGT come from the germline V gene. The CDR3 totals 14 residues. The CDR3 is CASSYSRADDEQFF. The CDR3 DNA follows: TGTGCCAGCAGTTACTCGAGGGCCGATGACGAGCAGTTCTTC.

This clonotype was seen at least ten times. V gene TRBV28 combines with J gene TRBJ2-7; the D gene is possibly TRBD1 (6 bases). The V and J ends lost 3 bases and 0 bases respectively, with 15 bases between them. This CDR3 is 16 amino acids long. CDR1 MDHEN and CDR2 SYDVKM come from the germline V gene. CDR3 in amino acids: CASSFSQGRLSYEQYF. The CDR3 DNA follows: TGTGCCAGCAGTTTCTCCCAGGGGCGCCTCTCCTACGAGCAGTACTTC.

This rearrangement joins TRBV5-1 to TRBJ2-1; 12 bases align to TRBD1. V trimming: 0 bases; J trimming: 8 bases; junction bases outside the gene matches: 6. This CDR3 has 16 amino acids. CDR1 is SGHRS and CDR2 is YFSETQ in the germline V gene. CDR3 loop: CASSLGDRGRSDEQFF. The CDR3 DNA sequence: TGCGCCAGCAGCTTGGGGGACAGGGGGCGCTCGGATGAGCAGTTCTTC.

As concerns this clonotype: Relative to the germline gene, one junction end is altered; a read error may explain this. The chain joins TRBV5-5 to TRBJ2-5; 13 positions match TRBD2. Germline V gene lookup returns CDR1 SGHKS and CDR2 YYEKEE (reference sequence). This CDR3 contains 15 residues. The CDR3 sequence is CASGLLAGGQETQYF. The DNA for the CDR3 is TGTGCCAGCGGCTTACTAGCGGGAGGGCAAGAGACCCAGTACTTC.

This clonotype was found many times. CDR3 amino acids: CASSFPGVGVYEQYF. The DNA of the CDR3 is TGTGCCAGCAGTTTTCCAGGGGTCGGGGTCTACGAGCAGTACTTC. The chain employs TRBV28 and TRBJ2-7, with D perhaps TRBD1 (6 bases). CDR1 is MDHEN and CDR2 is SYDVKM in the germline V gene. This CDR3 region has 15 residues. V gave up 3 bases and J gave up 3 bases, with 15 bases separating them.

The rearrangement joins TRBV2 to TRBJ1-5; D unclear. Germline CDR1 reads SNHLY; CDR2 reads FYNNEI. Deletions cut 4 bases from V and 0 bases from J, with 7 bases between. The CDR3 totals 14 residues. Written as DNA, the CDR3 is TGTGCCAGCAGTGCAGGAGATAGCAATCAGCCCCAGCATTTT. It translates to CASSAGDSNQPQHF.

This rearrangement joins TRBV7-9 to TRBJ2-7; D is undetermined. The germline V and J ends were trimmed by 3 bases and 2 bases, with 17 bases remaining between them. The length of the CDR3 is 16 residues. Germline V gives CDR1 SEHNR, CDR2 FQNEAQ (reference sequence). CDR3 bases: TGTGCCAGCAGCTTTTTCTCTATGGACCATCCCTACGAGCAGTACTTC. Protein sequence: CASSFFSMDHPYEQYF.

The chain combines TRBV14 with TRBJ2-3; D gene unclear. CDR3 size: 15 residues. V was shortened by 1 base and J by 4 bases, with 12 bases between the two germline ends. Germline CDR1 reads SGHDN; CDR2 reads FVKESK. The chain's CDR3 is CASSQVRSFADTQYF. The CDR3 DNA follows: TGTGCCAGCAGCCAAGTCAGATCTTTCGCAGATACGCAGTATTTT.

The chain recombines TRBV7-8 with TRBJ2-7; the match to TRBD1 covers 7 bases. This CDR3 is built from 16 residues. Per the germline V gene, CDR1 is SGHVS and CDR2 is FQNEAQ. Unmatched junction bases numbered 5, after V lost 0 bases and J lost 0 bases. CDR3 loop: CASSLAGQYLSYEQYF. CDR3 nucleotide sequence: TGTGCCAGCAGCTTAGCGGGACAGTACCTCTCCTACGAGCAGTACTTC.

This clonotype was counted many times. The chain combines TRBV12-3 or TRBV12-4 with TRBJ2-7; 9 nucleotides match TRBD2. V was pared by 7 bases and J by 2 bases, with 3 bases of the junction left unmatched. This CDR3 is built from 13 residues. The CDR3 sequence is CASMASGTYEQYF. CDR3 nucleotides: TGTGCCAGCATGGCTAGCGGGACCTACGAGCAGTACTTC.

This rearrangement joins TRBV19 to TRBJ1-6, with 7 bases matching TRBD1. The ends lost 5 bases at V and 18 bases at J; junction bases unmatched: 13. CDR3 length: 13 residues. Germline V lookup: CDR1 LNHDA, CDR2 SQIVND (reference sequence). The CDR3 DNA reads as TGTGCCAGTAGTCTTCAGACAGGGACACGGCCCCACTTT. Its protein is CASSLQTGTRPHF.